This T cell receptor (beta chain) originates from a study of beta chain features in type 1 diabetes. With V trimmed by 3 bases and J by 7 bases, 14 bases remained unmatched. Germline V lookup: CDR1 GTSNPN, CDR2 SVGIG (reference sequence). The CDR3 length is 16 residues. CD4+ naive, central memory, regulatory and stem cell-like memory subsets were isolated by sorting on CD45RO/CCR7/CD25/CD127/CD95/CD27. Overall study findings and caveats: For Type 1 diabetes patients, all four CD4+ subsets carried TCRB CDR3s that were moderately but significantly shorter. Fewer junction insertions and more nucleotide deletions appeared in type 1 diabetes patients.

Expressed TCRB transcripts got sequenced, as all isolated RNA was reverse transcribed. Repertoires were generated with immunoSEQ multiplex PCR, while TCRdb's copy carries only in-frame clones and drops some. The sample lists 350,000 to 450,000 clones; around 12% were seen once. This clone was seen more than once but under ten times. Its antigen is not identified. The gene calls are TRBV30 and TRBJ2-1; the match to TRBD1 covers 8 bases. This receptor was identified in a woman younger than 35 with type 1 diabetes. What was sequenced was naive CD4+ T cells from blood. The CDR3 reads CAWSSRGWDRTNEQFF. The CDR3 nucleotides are TGTGCCTGGAGCTCCCGCGGCTGGGACAGGACTAATGAGCAGTTCTTC.